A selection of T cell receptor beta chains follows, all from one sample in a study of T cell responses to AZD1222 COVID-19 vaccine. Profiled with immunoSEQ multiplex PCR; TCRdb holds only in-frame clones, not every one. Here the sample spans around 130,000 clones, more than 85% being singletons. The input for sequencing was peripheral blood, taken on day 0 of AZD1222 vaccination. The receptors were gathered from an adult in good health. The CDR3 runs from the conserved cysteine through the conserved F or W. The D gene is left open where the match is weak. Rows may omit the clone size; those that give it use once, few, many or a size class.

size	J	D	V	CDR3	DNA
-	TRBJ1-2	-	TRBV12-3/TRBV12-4	CASSLRYGYGYTF	TGTGCCAGCAGTTTGCGTTACGGCTATGGCTACACCTTC
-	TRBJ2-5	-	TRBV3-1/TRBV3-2	CASSQEDYETQYF	TGTGCCAGCAGCCAAGAGGATTACGAGACCCAGTACTTC
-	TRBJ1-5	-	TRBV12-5	CASGLEAVFQPQHF	TGTGCTAGTGGTTTGGAGGCTGTTTTTCAGCCCCAGCATTTT
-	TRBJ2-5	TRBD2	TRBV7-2	CASSSGTSRQETQYF	TGTGCCAGCAGCTCCGGGACTAGCCGCCAAGAGACCCAGTACTTC
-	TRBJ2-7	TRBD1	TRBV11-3	CASSLGADREVYEQYF	TGTGCCAGCAGCTTAGGGGCGGACAGGGAAGTCTACGAGCAGTACTTC
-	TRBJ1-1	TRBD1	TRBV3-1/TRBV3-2	CASSRPGQGFAFF	TGTGCCAGCAGCCGACCAGGACAGGGCTTTGCTTTCTTT
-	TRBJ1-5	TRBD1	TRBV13	CASSLAGQGALLGNQPQHF	TGTGCCAGCAGCTTAGCTGGACAGGGGGCTCTTTTGGGTAATCAGCCCCAGCATTTT
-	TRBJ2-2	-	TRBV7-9	CASSLESYPLTGELFF	TGTGCCAGCAGCTTAGAGTCTTACCCCCTCACCGGGGAGCTGTTTTTT
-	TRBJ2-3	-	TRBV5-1	CASSQNQVSGTDTQYF	TGCGCCAGCAGCCAGAATCAGGTTAGCGGAACAGATACGCAGTATTTT
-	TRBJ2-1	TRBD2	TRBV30	CAWSVLAGAYNEQFF	TGTGCCTGGAGTGTACTAGCGGGAGCCTACAATGAGCAGTTCTTC
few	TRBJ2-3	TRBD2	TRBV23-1	CASSQSGLGSTDTQYF	TGCGCCAGCAGTCAATCGGGACTAGGGAGCACAGATACGCAGTATTTT
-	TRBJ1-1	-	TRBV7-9	CASSWGGSTEAFF	TGTGCCAGCAGCTGGGGTGGGAGCACTGAAGCTTTCTTT
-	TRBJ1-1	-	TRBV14	CASSQLGGRAEAFF	TGTGCCAGCAGCCAGCTGGGGGGGAGGGCTGAAGCTTTCTTT
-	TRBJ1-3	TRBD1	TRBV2	CASSWWGQGATGNTIYF	TGTGCCAGCAGTTGGTGGGGACAGGGGGCGACTGGAAACACCATATATTTT
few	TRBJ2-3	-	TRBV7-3	CASSLIVGADTQYF	TGTGCCAGCAGCTTAATAGTGGGTGCAGATACGCAGTATTTT
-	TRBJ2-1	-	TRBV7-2	CASSLVPNNEQFF	TGTGCCAGCAGCTTAGTCCCTAACAATGAGCAGTTCTTC
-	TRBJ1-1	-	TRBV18	CASSPKGNTEAFF	TGTGCCAGCTCACCTAAGGGGAACACTGAAGCTTTCTTT
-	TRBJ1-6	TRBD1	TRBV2	CASSEMLGQGNSPLHF	TGTGCCAGCAGTGAAATGCTTGGACAGGGAAATTCACCCCTCCACTTT
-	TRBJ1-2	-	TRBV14	CASSPGGGNYGYTF	TGTGCCAGCAGCCCCGGGGGGGGAAACTATGGCTACACCTTC
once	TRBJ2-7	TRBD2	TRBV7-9	CASSRRTSGIYEQYF	TGTGCCAGCAGCCGACGGACTAGCGGGATCTACGAGCAGTACTTC
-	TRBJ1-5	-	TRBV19	CASSIVNQPQHF	TGTGCCAGTAGTATAGTTAATCAGCCCCAGCATTTT
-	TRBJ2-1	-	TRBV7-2	CASSIGQSSYNEQFF	TGTGCCAGCAGCATAGGACAGAGCTCCTACAATGAGCAGTTCTTC
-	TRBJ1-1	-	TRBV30	CAGRRVNTEAFF	TGTGCCGGAAGAAGGGTGAACACTGAAGCTTTCTTT
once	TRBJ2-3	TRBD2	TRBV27	CASTSLAGGTDTQYF	TGTGCCAGCACCTCACTAGCGGGCGGGACAGATACGCAGTATTTT
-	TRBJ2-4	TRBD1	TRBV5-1	CASSWGQGLNIQYF	TGCGCCAGCAGCTGGGGACAGGGGTTGAACATTCAGTACTTC
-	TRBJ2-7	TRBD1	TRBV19	CASSRDRVSYEQYF	TGTGCCAGTAGTCGGGACAGGGTCTCCTACGAGCAGTACTTC
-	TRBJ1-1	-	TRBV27	CASRTGGNAEAFF	TGTGCCAGCAGGACCGGGGGGAACGCTGAAGCTTTCTTT
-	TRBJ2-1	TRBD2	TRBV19	CASSIDTSGTYNEQFF	TGTGCCAGTAGTATAGATACTAGCGGAACGTACAATGAGCAGTTCTTC
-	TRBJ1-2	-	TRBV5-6	CASSLGLLRHGYTF	TGTGCCAGCAGCTTGGGCTTACTCCGACATGGCTACACCTTC
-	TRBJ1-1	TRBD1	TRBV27	CASSGTVFTEAFF	TGTGCCAGCAGTGGGACAGTGTTCACTGAAGCTTTCTTT
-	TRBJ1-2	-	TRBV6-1	CASSEARGPPPNYGYTF	TGTGCCAGCAGTGAAGCACGGGGGCCCCCCCCCAACTATGGCTACACCTTC
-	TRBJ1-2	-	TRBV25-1	CASSEMTVGYTF	TGTGCCAGCAGTGAAATGACGGTGGGCTACACCTTC
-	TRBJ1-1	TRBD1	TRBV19	CASSTHRGPEGAFF	TGTGCCAGTAGTACCCACAGGGGCCCTGAGGGAGCTTTCTTT
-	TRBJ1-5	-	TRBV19	CASSIDGVGQPQHF	TGTGCCAGTAGTATAGACGGGGTGGGGCAGCCCCAGCATTTT
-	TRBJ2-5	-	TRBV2	CASSEGTTLQETQYF	TGTGCCAGCAGTGAGGGGACAACTCTCCAAGAGACCCAGTACTTC
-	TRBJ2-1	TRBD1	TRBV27	CASSRDRFSYNEQFF	TGTGCCAGCAGCCGGGACAGATTCTCCTACAATGAGCAGTTCTTC
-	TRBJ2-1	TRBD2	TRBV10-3	CAILADRYNEQFF	TGCGCGATACTAGCGGACCGCTACAATGAGCAGTTCTTC
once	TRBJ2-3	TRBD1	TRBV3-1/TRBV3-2	CASSQAGGGTDTQYF	TGTGCCAGCAGCCAAGCAGGGGGAGGCACAGATACGCAGTATTTT
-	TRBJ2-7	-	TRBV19	CATLGGVEQYF	TGTGCAACACTAGGGGGGGTTGAGCAGTACTTC
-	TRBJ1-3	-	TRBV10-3	CAISQSSGNTIYF	TGTGCCATCTCACAGAGCTCTGGAAACACCATATATTTT
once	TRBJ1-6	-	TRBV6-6	CASRFDGNSPLHF	TGTGCCAGCAGATTCGACGGGAATTCACCCCTCCACTTT
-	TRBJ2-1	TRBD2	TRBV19	CASSIALAGSEQFF	TGTGCCAGTAGTATAGCACTAGCGGGAAGTGAGCAGTTCTTC
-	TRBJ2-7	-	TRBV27	CASSPTGTPSRYEQYF	TGTGCCAGCAGTCCGACCGGGACACCCTCACGCTACGAGCAGTACTTC
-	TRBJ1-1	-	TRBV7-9	CASRHRTGGTEAFF	TGTGCCAGCAGACACCGTACGGGGGGCACTGAAGCTTTCTTT
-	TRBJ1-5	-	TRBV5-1	CASSLSGSEWPQHF	TGCGCCAGCAGCTTGTCCGGGTCGGAGTGGCCCCAGCATTTT
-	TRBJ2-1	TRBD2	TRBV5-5	CASSSRLAGVSYNEQFF	TGTGCCAGCAGCTCCCGACTAGCGGGGGTATCCTACAATGAGCAGTTCTTC
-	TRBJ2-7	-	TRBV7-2	CASSLTAQSSYEQYF	TGTGCCAGCAGCTTAACCGCACAGAGCTCCTACGAGCAGTACTTC
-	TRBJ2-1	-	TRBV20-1	CSASKGNSYNEQFF	TGCAGTGCTAGTAAAGGGAACTCCTACAATGAGCAGTTCTTC
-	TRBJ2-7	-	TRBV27	CASGGRSYEQYF	TGTGCCAGCGGGGGAAGGTCCTACGAGCAGTACTTC
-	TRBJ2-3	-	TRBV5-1	CASSTTGSPTDTQYF	TGCGCCAGCAGCACCACAGGGAGTCCCACAGATACGCAGTATTTT
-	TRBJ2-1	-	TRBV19	CASSASVTFYNEQFF	TGTGCCAGTAGTGCTAGCGTGACTTTCTACAATGAGCAGTTCTTC
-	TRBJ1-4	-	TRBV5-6	CASSRAGRTTNEKLFF	TGTGCCAGCAGCCGAGCCGGGAGAACAACTAATGAAAAACTGTTTTTT
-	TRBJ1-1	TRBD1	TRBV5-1	CASSLGDRGKNTEAFF	TGCGCCAGCAGCTTGGGGGACAGGGGGAAGAACACTGAAGCTTTCTTT
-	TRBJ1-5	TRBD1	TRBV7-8	CASSPSYRDRVGQPQHF	TGTGCCAGCAGTCCGTCCTATCGGGACAGGGTAGGGCAGCCCCAGCATTTT
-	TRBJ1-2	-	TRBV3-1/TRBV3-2	CASSQELIAYDGYTF	TGTGCCAGCAGCCAAGAATTGATCGCATATGACGGCTACACCTTC